These 18 T cell receptor beta chains came from one sample sequenced in a study of T cells expressing NK-cell markers. Each CDR3 protein gets one entry in TCRdb, which reprocessed the 5' RACE reads and gives no DNA. In all, the sample yields 140,000 to 150,000 distinct CDR3 sequences. Sequenced material: blood T cells: a sorted CD56 or NKG2C T cell subset, CD4+ or CD8+ T cells, or bulk PBMC T cells (not recorded which). Receptors were obtained from a man younger than 35 in good health.

J is TRBJ1-1 and V is TRBV9. Germline lookup yields CDR1 SGDLS and CDR2 YYNGEE. There are 13 residues in the CDR3. The CDR3: CASSVSLNTEAFF.

The chain employs TRBV7-9 and TRBJ1-5. Germline lookup yields CDR1 SEHNR and CDR2 FQNEAQ (reference sequence). This CDR3 has 12 amino acids. The CDR3 is CASSSAGQPQHF.

CDR3 amino acids: CASSYSGGLEQFF. The chain recombines TRBV6-2 or TRBV6-3 with TRBJ2-1; the D call of TRBD2 rests on TCRdb alone, since no DNA is present to check it. Looked up from germline, CDR1 is MNHEY and CDR2 is SVGEGT. The CDR3 runs to 13 residues.

V gene TRBV11-1 combines with J gene TRBJ1-1; TCRdb reports TRBD1, a call that lacks DNA to check it against. CDR1 and CDR2 (germline): SGHAT, FQDESV (reference sequence). The CDR3 spans 18 residues. The chain's CDR3 is CASSFPGTGGSLNTEAFF.

The rearrangement uses TRBV25-1 and TRBJ2-3; TCRdb designates TRBD1, a call that cannot be tested without DNA. This CDR3 has 14 residues. Germline lookup yields CDR1 MGHDK and CDR2 SYGVNS. This chain's CDR3 is CASSPQVGTDTQYF.

The J gene is TRBJ1-5, the V gene TRBV2. CDR1 and CDR2 from the germline V gene are SNHLY and FYNNEI. The CDR3 consists of 11 residues. The chain's CDR3 is CASGQGQPQHF. The full variable domain, its missing parts supplied by reference TRBV2 and TRBJ1-5, is EPEVTQTPSHQVTQMGQEVILRCVPISNHLYFYWYRQILGQKVEFLVSFYNNEISEKSEIFDDQFSVERPDGSNFTLKIRSTKLEDSAMYFCASGQGQPQHFGDGTRLSIL.

The rearrangement joins TRBV9 to TRBJ2-7; TCRdb designates TRBD2, a call that cannot be tested without DNA. This CDR3 is built from 14 residues. Germline CDR1 is SGDLS and CDR2 is YYNGEE. This CDR3 reads CASAGGLSSYEQYF. Full variable domain (outside the CDR3, taken from reference TRBV9 and TRBJ2-7): DSGVTQTPKHLITATGQRVTLRCSPRSGDLSVYWYQQSLDQGLQFLIQYYNGEERAKGNILERFSAQQFPDLHSELNLSSLELGDSALYFCASAGGLSSYEQYFGPGTRLTVT.

The V gene is TRBV20-1, the J gene TRBJ2-1; TCRdb's D call, TRBD2, is unchecked because there is no DNA. CDR3 length: 14 residues. Germline V gene data show CDR1 as DFQATT and CDR2 as SNEGSKA (reference sequence). The CDR3 spells CSARWEGGYNEQFF.

The CDR3 spells CASSPLTVSTEAFF. V gene TRBV27 combines with J gene TRBJ1-1. This CDR3 contains 14 residues. Germline CDR1 and CDR2: MNHEY and SMNVEV (reference sequence).

The chain joins TRBV5-1 to TRBJ1-1. The CDR3 loop spans 15 amino acids. CDR1 and CDR2 (germline): SGHRS, YFSETQ. The CDR3 here is CASSLKDAANTEAFF. Variable domain in full (rest from reference TRBV5-1 and TRBJ1-1): KAGVTQTPRYLIKTRGQQVTLSCSPISGHRSVSWYQQTPGQGLQFLFEYFSETQRNKGNFPGRFSGRQFSNSRSEMNVSTLELGDSALYLCASSLKDAANTEAFFGQGTRLTVV.

This chain uses TRBV12-3 or TRBV12-4 with TRBJ2-2. The CDR3 consists of 14 residues. CDR3 sequence: CASSLSSITGELFF.

V gene TRBV29-1 combines with J gene TRBJ2-1; TCRdb names TRBD2, which stays unverified in the absence of DNA. The CDR3 contains 13 residues. CDR1 SQVTM and CDR2 ANQGSEA come from the germline V gene. The CDR3 region is CSVTGLAGPEQFF.

The chain links TRBV14 to TRBJ2-3; TCRdb gives TRBD1 as the D gene, but with no DNA this cannot be confirmed. Germline V gene lookup returns CDR1 SGHDN and CDR2 FVKESK. This CDR3 is built from 16 residues. The CDR3 spells CASSPPPSGYTDTQYF.

The chain recombines TRBV6-1 with TRBJ2-1. The germline CDR1 and CDR2 sequences are MNHNS and SASEGT. This CDR3 contains 13 residues. The CDR3 loop reads CASSDLTYNEQFF.

The chain is built from TRBV10-3 and TRBJ1-4; TCRdb selects TRBD1, and the lack of DNA leaves this call unchecked. This CDR3 is 11 amino acids long. Germline CDR1 and CDR2: ENHRY and SYGVKD. The CDR3 sequence: CAIRDAEKLFF.

J is TRBJ2-3 and V is TRBV12-3 or TRBV12-4; TCRdb's D call, TRBD2, is unchecked because there is no DNA. The CDR3 contains 14 residues. The CDR3: CASSNSGRGDTQYF.

V usage is TRBV20-1 and J usage is TRBJ2-1. Germline assignment: CDR1 DFQATT and CDR2 SNEGSKA (reference sequence). The CDR3 spans 12 residues. The CDR3 sequence: CSARIPPNEQFF.

V and J are TRBV20-1 and TRBJ2-3; TCRdb names TRBD1, which stays unverified in the absence of DNA. The CDR3 totals 16 residues. Germline-derived CDR1 and CDR2 are DFQATT and SNEGSKA (reference sequence). CDR3 amino acids: CSARAVAGGFGDTQYF.